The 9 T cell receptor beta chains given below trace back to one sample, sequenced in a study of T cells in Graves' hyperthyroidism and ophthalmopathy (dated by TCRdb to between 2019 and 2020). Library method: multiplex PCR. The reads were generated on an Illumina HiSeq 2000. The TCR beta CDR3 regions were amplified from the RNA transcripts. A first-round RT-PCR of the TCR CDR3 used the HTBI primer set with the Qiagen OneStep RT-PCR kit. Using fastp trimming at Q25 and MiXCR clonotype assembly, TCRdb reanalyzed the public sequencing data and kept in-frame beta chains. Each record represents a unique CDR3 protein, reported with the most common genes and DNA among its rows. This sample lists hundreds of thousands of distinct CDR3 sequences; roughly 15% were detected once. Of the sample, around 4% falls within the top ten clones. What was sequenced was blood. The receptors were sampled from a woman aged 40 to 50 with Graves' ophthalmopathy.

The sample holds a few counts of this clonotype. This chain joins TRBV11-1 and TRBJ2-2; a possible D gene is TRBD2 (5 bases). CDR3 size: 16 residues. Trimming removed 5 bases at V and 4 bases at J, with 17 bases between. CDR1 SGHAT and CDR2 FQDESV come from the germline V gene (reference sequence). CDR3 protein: CASSHLERTPTGELFF. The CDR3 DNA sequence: TGTGCCAGCAGCCACCTTGAGCGGACCCCCACCGGGGAGCTGTTTTTT.

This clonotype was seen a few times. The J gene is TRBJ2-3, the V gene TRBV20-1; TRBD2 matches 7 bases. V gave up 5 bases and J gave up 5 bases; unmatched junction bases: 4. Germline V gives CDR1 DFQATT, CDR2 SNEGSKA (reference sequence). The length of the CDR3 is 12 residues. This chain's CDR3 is CSAWTREDTQYF. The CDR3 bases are TGCAGTGCTTGGACTAGGGAAGATACGCAGTATTTT.

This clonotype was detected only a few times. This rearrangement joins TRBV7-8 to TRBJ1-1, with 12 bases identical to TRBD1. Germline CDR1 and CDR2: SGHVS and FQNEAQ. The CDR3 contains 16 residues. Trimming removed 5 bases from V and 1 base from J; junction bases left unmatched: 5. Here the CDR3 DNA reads TGTGCCAGCAGCCCCGGGACAGGGGGCCAGAACACTGAAGCTTTCTTT. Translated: CASSPGTGGQNTEAFF. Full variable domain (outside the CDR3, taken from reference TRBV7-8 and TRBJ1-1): GAGVSQSPRYKVAKRGQDVALRCDPISGHVSLFWYQQALGQGPEFLTYFQNEAQLDKSGLPSDRFFAERPEGSVSTLKIQRTQQEDSAVYLCASSPGTGGQNTEAFFGQGTRLTVV.

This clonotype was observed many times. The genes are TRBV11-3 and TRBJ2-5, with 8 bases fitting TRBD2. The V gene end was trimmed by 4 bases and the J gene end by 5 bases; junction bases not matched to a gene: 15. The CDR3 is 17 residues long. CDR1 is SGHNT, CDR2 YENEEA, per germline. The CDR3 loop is CASSSRGSSGNSETQYF. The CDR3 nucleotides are TGTGCCAGCAGCTCCAGAGGGAGTAGCGGGAACTCGGAGACCCAGTACTTC.

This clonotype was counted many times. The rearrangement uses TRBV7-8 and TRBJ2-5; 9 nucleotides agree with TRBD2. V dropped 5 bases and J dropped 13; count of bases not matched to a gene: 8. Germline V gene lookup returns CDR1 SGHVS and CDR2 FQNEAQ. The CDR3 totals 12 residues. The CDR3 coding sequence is TGTGCCAGCAGCCCCGGGACTAGCCCCCGGTACTTC. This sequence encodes CASSPGTSPRYF.

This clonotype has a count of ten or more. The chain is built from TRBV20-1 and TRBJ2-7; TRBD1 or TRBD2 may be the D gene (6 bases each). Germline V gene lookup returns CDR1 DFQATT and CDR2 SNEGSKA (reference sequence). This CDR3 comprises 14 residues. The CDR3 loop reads CSASLPGAANEQYF. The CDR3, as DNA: TGCAGCGCATCCCTCCCGGGGGCGGCCAACGAGCAGTACTTC.

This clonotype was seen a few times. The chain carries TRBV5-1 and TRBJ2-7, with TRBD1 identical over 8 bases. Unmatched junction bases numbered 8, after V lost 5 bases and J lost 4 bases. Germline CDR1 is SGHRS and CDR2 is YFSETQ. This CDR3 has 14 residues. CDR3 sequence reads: CASRRDRGFYEQYF. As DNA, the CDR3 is TGCGCCAGCAGACGAGACAGGGGCTTTTACGAGCAGTACTTC.

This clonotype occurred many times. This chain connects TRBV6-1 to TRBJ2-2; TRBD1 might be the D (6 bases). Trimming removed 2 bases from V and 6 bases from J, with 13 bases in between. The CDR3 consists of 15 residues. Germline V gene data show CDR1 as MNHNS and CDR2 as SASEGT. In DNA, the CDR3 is TGTGCCAGCAGTGAATTAACAGGGAGCCCCGGGGAGCTGTTTTTT. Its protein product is CASSELTGSPGELFF.

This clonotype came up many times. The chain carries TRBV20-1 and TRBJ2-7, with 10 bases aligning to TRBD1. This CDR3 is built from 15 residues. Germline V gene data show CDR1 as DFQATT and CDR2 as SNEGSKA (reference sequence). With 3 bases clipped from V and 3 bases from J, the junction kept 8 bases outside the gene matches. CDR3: CSASPPGQGYYEQYF. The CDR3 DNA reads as TGCAGTGCTAGTCCTCCGGGACAGGGGTACTACGAGCAGTACTTC.